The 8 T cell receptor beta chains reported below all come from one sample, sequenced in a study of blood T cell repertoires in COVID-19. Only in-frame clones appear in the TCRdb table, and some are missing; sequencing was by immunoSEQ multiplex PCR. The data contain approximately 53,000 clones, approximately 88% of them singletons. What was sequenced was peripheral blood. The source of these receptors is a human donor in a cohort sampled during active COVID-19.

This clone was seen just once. The CDR3 coding sequence is TGTGCCAGCAGTTTCGGGGGTTTCGGAAACACCATATATTTT. Encoded protein: CASSFGGFGNTIYF. The chain uses TRBV28 and TRBJ1-3, with D tentatively TRBD1 (5 bases). The CDR3 has 14 residues. Germline V CDR1 and CDR2: MDHEN, SYDVKM. The ends were cut back, 3 bases at V and 4 bases at J, with 10 bases in the middle.

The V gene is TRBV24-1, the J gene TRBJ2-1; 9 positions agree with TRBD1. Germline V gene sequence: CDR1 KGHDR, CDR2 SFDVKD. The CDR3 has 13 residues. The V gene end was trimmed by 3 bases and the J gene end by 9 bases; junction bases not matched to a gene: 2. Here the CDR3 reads CATSDGQGSEQFF. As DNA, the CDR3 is TGTGCCACCAGTGATGGACAGGGGAGTGAGCAGTTCTTC.

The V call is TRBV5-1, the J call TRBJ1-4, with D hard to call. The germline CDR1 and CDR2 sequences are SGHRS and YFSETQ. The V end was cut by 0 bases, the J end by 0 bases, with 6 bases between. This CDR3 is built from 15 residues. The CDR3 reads CASSLDAATNEKLFF. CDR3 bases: TGCGCCAGCAGCTTGGATGCAGCAACTAATGAAAAACTGTTTTTT.

CDR3 sequence: CASTIQDSQETQYF. In DNA, the CDR3 is TGTGCCAGCACGATACAGGACAGTCAAGAGACCCAGTACTTC. The gene calls are TRBV28 and TRBJ2-5; TRBD1 is a possible D gene (6 bases). The length of the CDR3 is 14 residues. V was pared by 7 bases and J by 2 bases, with 14 bases between. The germline V gene has CDR1 MDHEN and CDR2 SYDVKM. The full variable domain, rest sourced from reference TRBV28 and TRBJ2-5, is DVKVTQSSRYLVKRTGEKVFLECVQDMDHENMFWYRQDPGLGLRLIYFSYDVKMKEKGDIPEGYSVSREKKERFSLILESASTNQTSMYLCASTIQDSQETQYFGPGTRLLVL.

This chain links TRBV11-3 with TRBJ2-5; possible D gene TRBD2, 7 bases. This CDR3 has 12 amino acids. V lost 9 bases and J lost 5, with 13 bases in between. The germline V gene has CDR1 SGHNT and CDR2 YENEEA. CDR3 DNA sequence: TGTGCCAGTGGAAGGGGGGGTGAGACCCAGTACTTC. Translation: CASGRGGETQYF.

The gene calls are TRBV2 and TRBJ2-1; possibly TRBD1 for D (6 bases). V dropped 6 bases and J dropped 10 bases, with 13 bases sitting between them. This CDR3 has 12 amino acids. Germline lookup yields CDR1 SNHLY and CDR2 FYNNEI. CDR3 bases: TGTGCCAGCAGGGACGACAGGCGGGAGCAGTTCTTC. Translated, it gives CASRDDRREQFF.

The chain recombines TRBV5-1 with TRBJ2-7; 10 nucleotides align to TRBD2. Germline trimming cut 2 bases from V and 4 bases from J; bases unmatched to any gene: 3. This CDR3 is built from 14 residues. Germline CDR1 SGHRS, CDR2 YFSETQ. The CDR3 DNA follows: TGCGCCAGCAGCTTAGCGGGGGGGCGGTACGAGCAGTACTTC. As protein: CASSLAGGRYEQYF.

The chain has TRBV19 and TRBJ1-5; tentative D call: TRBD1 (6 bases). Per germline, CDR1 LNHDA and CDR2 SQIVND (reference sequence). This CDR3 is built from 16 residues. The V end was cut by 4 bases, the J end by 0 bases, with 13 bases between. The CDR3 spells CASSNTGTYSNQPQHF. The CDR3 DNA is TGTGCCAGTAGTAATACAGGGACCTATAGCAATCAGCCCCAGCATTTT.